This T cell receptor beta chain was profiled in a study of beta chain features in type 1 diabetes. Sequencing targeted expressed TCRB transcripts, as all isolated RNA had been reverse transcribed. Method: immunoSEQ multiplex PCR; TCRdb's copy keeps in-frame clones and lacks some. The repertoire holds around 430,000 clones, with around 30% as singletons. This CDR3 spans 14 amino acids. V lost 3 bases and J 10 bases, leaving 19 bases between the germline ends. The germline CDR1 and CDR2 sequences are GTSNPN and SVGIG (reference sequence). This TCR was sampled from a young man in good health. Sample: naive CD4+ T cells from blood. The V and J genes are TRBV30 and TRBJ2-1; a possible D gene is TRBD1 (5 bases). This CDR3 reads CAWRKGRAQGEQFF. CDR3 sequence (DNA): TGTGCCTGGAGGAAAGGCAGGGCCCAGGGAGAGCAGTTCTTC.